The rows below give T cell receptor beta chains drawn from one sample of a study of blood T cell repertoires in COVID-19. Using immunoSEQ multiplex PCR, the repertoire was profiled, and TCRdb retains in-frame clones only, with some absent. The table has 90,000 to 120,000 clones, about 80% seen once. The material sequenced was peripheral blood. The receptors were gathered from a woman aged 80 or older with active or convalescent COVID-19. Both conserved end residues are part of each CDR3. Each record gives: J gene, D gene, clone size, V gene, CDR3 protein, CDR3 DNA. The D gene is left open where the match is weak. Clone size is given for some rows only: seen once, a few or many times, or a class if the clone is expanded.

j_call: TRBJ1-1
d_call: TRBD1
clone_size: once
v_call: TRBV28
cdr3_aa: CASSLAGTANTEAFF
cdr3_nt: TGTGCCAGCAGTTTAGCCGGGACAGCGAACACTGAAGCTTTCTTT

j_call: TRBJ1-4
d_call: TRBD1
clone_size: .
v_call: TRBV5-4
cdr3_aa: CASSWGTTGAQEKLFF
cdr3_nt: TGTGCCAGCAGCTGGGGAACTACAGGGGCACAAGAAAAACTGTTTTTT

j_call: TRBJ1-2
d_call: .
clone_size: .
v_call: TRBV6-1
cdr3_aa: CASSERDYYGYTF
cdr3_nt: TGTGCCAGCAGTGAAAGGGACTACTATGGCTACACCTTC

j_call: TRBJ2-3
d_call: TRBD2
clone_size: .
v_call: TRBV27
cdr3_aa: CASSLKGLAGISTDTQYF
cdr3_nt: TGTGCCAGCAGTTTAAAGGGACTAGCGGGGATTAGCACAGATACGCAGTATTTT

j_call: TRBJ2-7
d_call: .
clone_size: .
v_call: TRBV28
cdr3_aa: CASSPREGWGLEQYF
cdr3_nt: TGTGCCAGCAGTCCCCGAGAGGGTTGGGGACTCGAGCAGTACTTC

j_call: TRBJ1-2
d_call: TRBD1
clone_size: few
v_call: TRBV30
cdr3_aa: CAWSQGQGANGYTF
cdr3_nt: TGTGCCTGGAGTCAAGGGCAGGGGGCGAATGGCTACACCTTC

j_call: TRBJ1-5
d_call: TRBD1
clone_size: .
v_call: TRBV7-2
cdr3_aa: CASSLRGHQLQPQHF
cdr3_nt: TGTGCCAGCAGCTTAAGGGGGCACCAATTACAGCCCCAGCATTTT

j_call: TRBJ1-1
d_call: .
clone_size: .
v_call: TRBV5-4
cdr3_aa: CASSLGGRDTEAFF
cdr3_nt: TGTGCCAGCAGCTTGGGAGGGAGGGACACTGAAGCTTTCTTT

j_call: TRBJ2-2
d_call: TRBD2
clone_size: .
v_call: TRBV25-1
cdr3_aa: CASSTGTSGSDTGELFF
cdr3_nt: TGTGCCAGCTCAACCGGGACTAGCGGGAGCGACACCGGGGAGCTGTTTTTT

j_call: TRBJ2-1
d_call: TRBD1
clone_size: .
v_call: TRBV28
cdr3_aa: CASIPHLQGANEQFF
cdr3_nt: TGTGCCAGCATCCCCCATCTACAGGGGGCCAATGAGCAGTTCTTC

j_call: TRBJ1-6
d_call: .
clone_size: few
v_call: TRBV7-2
cdr3_aa: CASSLVRGGGSPLHF
cdr3_nt: TGTGCCAGCAGCTTAGTGAGGGGGGGCGGTTCACCCCTCCACTTT

j_call: TRBJ2-4
d_call: TRBD2
clone_size: .
v_call: TRBV29-1
cdr3_aa: CSVGGLAKNIQYF
cdr3_nt: TGCAGCGTGGGGGGGTTAGCCAAAAACATTCAGTACTTC

j_call: TRBJ2-3
d_call: TRBD2
clone_size: .
v_call: TRBV7-2
cdr3_aa: CASSLVAGGGTDTQYF
cdr3_nt: TGTGCCAGCAGCTTAGTAGCGGGAGGGGGCACAGATACGCAGTATTTT

j_call: TRBJ2-5
d_call: TRBD1
clone_size: .
v_call: TRBV28
cdr3_aa: CASSQYGTGQETQYF
cdr3_nt: TGTGCCAGCAGTCAATATGGGACAGGACAAGAGACCCAGTACTTC

j_call: TRBJ2-3
d_call: TRBD1
clone_size: .
v_call: TRBV18
cdr3_aa: CASSTDVWGTGDIDTQYF
cdr3_nt: TGTGCCAGCTCAACGGATGTGTGGGGGACAGGGGATATAGATACGCAGTATTTT

j_call: TRBJ2-7
d_call: .
clone_size: .
v_call: TRBV2
cdr3_aa: CASSDGGTFSRYEQYF
cdr3_nt: TGTGCCAGCAGTGATGGGGGGACTTTCTCCCGCTACGAGCAGTACTTC

j_call: TRBJ1-5
d_call: .
clone_size: few
v_call: TRBV7-9
cdr3_aa: CASSLSQSNQPQHF
cdr3_nt: TGTGCCAGCAGCTTAAGTCAGAGCAATCAGCCCCAGCATTTT

j_call: TRBJ2-2
d_call: .
clone_size: .
v_call: TRBV9
cdr3_aa: CASSAQYGGTGELFF
cdr3_nt: TGTGCCAGCAGCGCCCAGTATGGGGGGACCGGGGAGCTGTTTTTT

j_call: TRBJ2-5
d_call: .
clone_size: .
v_call: TRBV28
cdr3_aa: CASEFRGGIQYF
cdr3_nt: TGTGCCAGCGAATTTAGGGGTGGGATCCAGTACTTC

j_call: TRBJ2-7
d_call: .
clone_size: .
v_call: TRBV27
cdr3_aa: CASSIDRDTYEQYF
cdr3_nt: TGTGCCAGCAGTATTGACCGGGACACCTACGAGCAGTACTTC

j_call: TRBJ1-5
d_call: TRBD1
clone_size: .
v_call: TRBV30
cdr3_aa: CAWRGQGRQPQHF
cdr3_nt: TGTGCCTGGAGAGGACAGGGGCGACAGCCCCAGCATTTT

j_call: TRBJ1-1
d_call: .
clone_size: .
v_call: TRBV12-5
cdr3_aa: CASGLANSGNTEAFF
cdr3_nt: TGTGCTAGTGGTTTGGCAAATAGCGGGAACACTGAAGCTTTCTTT

j_call: TRBJ1-6
d_call: TRBD1
clone_size: .
v_call: TRBV7-2
cdr3_aa: CASSFRQGTLHF
cdr3_nt: TGTGCCAGCAGCTTTCGACAGGGGACCCTCCACTTT

j_call: TRBJ2-7
d_call: TRBD2
clone_size: once
v_call: TRBV9
cdr3_aa: CASSVGRGAQYEQYF
cdr3_nt: TGTGCCAGCAGCGTAGGGCGGGGGGCTCAATACGAGCAGTACTTC

j_call: TRBJ2-7
d_call: TRBD2
clone_size: once
v_call: TRBV5-1
cdr3_aa: CASSFTASGGYEQYF
cdr3_nt: TGCGCCAGCAGCTTTACGGCTAGCGGGGGATACGAGCAGTACTTC

j_call: TRBJ2-7
d_call: TRBD2
clone_size: .
v_call: TRBV2
cdr3_aa: CASSGLAATYEQYF
cdr3_nt: TGTGCCAGCAGTGGACTAGCGGCCACCTACGAGCAGTACTTC

j_call: TRBJ2-1
d_call: TRBD1
clone_size: once
v_call: TRBV6-5
cdr3_aa: CATHPGQGYNEQFF
cdr3_nt: TGTGCCACTCATCCGGGACAGGGCTACAATGAGCAGTTCTTC

j_call: TRBJ1-2
d_call: .
clone_size: .
v_call: TRBV6-5
cdr3_aa: CASSPGRYGYTF
cdr3_nt: TGTGCCAGCAGCCCCGGGAGATATGGCTACACCTTC

j_call: TRBJ1-2
d_call: .
clone_size: .
v_call: TRBV5-4
cdr3_aa: CASSSHREGSYGYTF
cdr3_nt: TGTGCCAGCAGCTCGCACCGGGAGGGAAGCTATGGCTACACCTTC

j_call: TRBJ2-7
d_call: .
clone_size: .
v_call: TRBV27
cdr3_aa: CASSAKGQSSYEQYF
cdr3_nt: TGTGCCAGCAGTGCAAAAGGACAGAGCTCCTACGAGCAGTACTTC

j_call: TRBJ1-1
d_call: TRBD1
clone_size: .
v_call: TRBV7-9
cdr3_aa: CASSLDRGTEAFF
cdr3_nt: TGTGCCAGCAGCTTAGACAGGGGCACTGAAGCTTTCTTT

j_call: TRBJ1-4
d_call: .
clone_size: .
v_call: TRBV6-6
cdr3_aa: CASSYSGGSGREKLFF
cdr3_nt: TGTGCCAGCAGTTACTCGGGAGGGTCCGGGAGGGAAAAACTGTTTTTT

j_call: TRBJ2-5
d_call: TRBD1
clone_size: .
v_call: TRBV14
cdr3_aa: CASSVRTGKETQYF
cdr3_nt: TGTGCCAGCAGCGTACGGACAGGGAAAGAGACCCAGTACTTC

j_call: TRBJ1-2
d_call: TRBD1
clone_size: .
v_call: TRBV19
cdr3_aa: CASSMGTGTAGYTF
cdr3_nt: TGTGCCAGTAGTATGGGGACCGGGACAGCTGGCTACACCTTC

j_call: TRBJ1-6
d_call: .
clone_size: .
v_call: TRBV5-6
cdr3_aa: CASRATGGNSPLHF
cdr3_nt: TGTGCCAGCAGGGCGACAGGCGGGAATTCACCCCTCCACTTT

j_call: TRBJ1-4
d_call: .
clone_size: once
v_call: TRBV9
cdr3_aa: CASSGDRFEKLFF
cdr3_nt: TGTGCCAGCAGCGGCGACAGGTTTGAAAAACTGTTTTTT

j_call: TRBJ1-5
d_call: TRBD1
clone_size: .
v_call: TRBV24-1
cdr3_aa: CATFAGGAGSNQPQHF
cdr3_nt: TGTGCCACCTTCGCAGGGGGCGCGGGGAGCAATCAGCCCCAGCATTTT

j_call: TRBJ2-7
d_call: TRBD1
clone_size: .
v_call: TRBV6-1
cdr3_aa: CASSEVMGQGTYEQYF
cdr3_nt: TGTGCCAGCAGTGAAGTAATGGGACAGGGCACCTACGAGCAGTACTTC

j_call: TRBJ2-7
d_call: TRBD1
clone_size: .
v_call: TRBV11-2
cdr3_aa: CASSFGTGQYEQYF
cdr3_nt: TGTGCCAGCAGCTTCGGGACAGGACAGTACGAGCAGTACTTC

j_call: TRBJ2-2
d_call: .
clone_size: .
v_call: TRBV7-2
cdr3_aa: CASSLNPGATGELFF
cdr3_nt: TGTGCCAGCAGCTTAAACCCGGGAGCCACCGGGGAGCTGTTTTTT

j_call: TRBJ2-7
d_call: TRBD1
clone_size: .
v_call: TRBV11-3
cdr3_aa: CASSRSSGTAYEQYF
cdr3_nt: TGTGCCAGCAGCCGATCCTCCGGGACAGCCTACGAGCAGTACTTC

j_call: TRBJ2-2
d_call: TRBD1
clone_size: .
v_call: TRBV6-4
cdr3_aa: CASSANGQDNTGELFF
cdr3_nt: TGTGCCAGCAGCGCTAACGGACAGGATAACACCGGGGAGCTGTTTTTT

j_call: TRBJ1-5
d_call: .
clone_size: few
v_call: TRBV24-1
cdr3_aa: CATSDPMSGQGQPQHF
cdr3_nt: TGTGCCACCAGTGATCCCATGAGTGGGCAGGGTCAGCCCCAGCATTTT

j_call: TRBJ1-5
d_call: TRBD1
clone_size: .
v_call: TRBV5-1
cdr3_aa: CAIEGQGSGVLSNQPQHF
cdr3_nt: TGCGCCATCGAGGGACAGGGATCGGGGGTACTTAGCAATCAGCCCCAGCATTTT

j_call: TRBJ1-2
d_call: .
clone_size: .
v_call: TRBV9
cdr3_aa: CASSKGDKTYGYTF
cdr3_nt: TGTGCCAGCAGCAAGGGGGACAAAACCTATGGCTACACCTTC

j_call: TRBJ1-1
d_call: .
clone_size: .
v_call: TRBV9
cdr3_aa: CASSSRTDRAEAFF
cdr3_nt: TGTGCCAGCAGCTCCAGGACAGACCGGGCTGAAGCTTTCTTT

j_call: TRBJ2-3
d_call: .
clone_size: .
v_call: TRBV11-3
cdr3_aa: CASGSFPADTQYF
cdr3_nt: TGTGCCAGCGGGAGCTTTCCCGCGGATACGCAGTATTTT

j_call: TRBJ2-7
d_call: .
clone_size: once
v_call: TRBV5-1
cdr3_aa: CASSPGTVPSYEQYF
cdr3_nt: TGCGCCAGCAGCCCCGGGACTGTACCTTCCTACGAGCAGTACTTC